This TCR beta chain came from a study of cytomegalovirus exposure and HLA in healthy donors (dated 2017 in TCRdb). Regarding the complete study: A later analysis indicated that the 95 to 150 validation repertoires were generated on the platform also employed for the 600 to 750 repertoires of the first cohort. The study aimed to test whether signatures of past pathogen exposure could be identified by cataloging public T cell receptors. A separate validation cohort of roughly 120 different subjects was used in addition to the approximately 640-subject first cohort. To predict cytomegalovirus infection status, the study combined high-throughput TCR immunosequencing, statistical association of individual TCRs with disease status, and machine learning.

Library prep was done by the immunoSEQ multiplex PCR assay. Regarding the original processing steps: A statistical classification framework was built for diagnosing cytomegalovirus status from the catalog of TCR beta chain sequences. TCRdb holds this immuneACCESS table with in-frame rearrangements only. Some clones are missing; in checked studies, unresolved V genes explain under half, and the rest has no known cause. The D gene and trimming were derived from the DNA, and the V and J assignments and clone size from that table. The sample table shows a few hundred thousand clones, and about 90% are seen once. The ten largest make up under 0.45% of the sample. Study-wide conclusions, independent of this receptor: Most TCR sequences were observed very rarely across donors, whereas some public TCRs were present in many individuals. A later analysis had no HLA typing for the validation cohort, so co-occurrence there was scored across all 110 or so repertoires. The authors suggested that the approach could potentially be generalized to other disease states and immunological phenotypes. Of the cluster scores, 85% to 95% were above 0 in a later analysis, which found that TCRs clustered in the first cohort also tended to co-occur in the approximately 130 validation repertoires. A few of the identified cytomegalovirus-associated TCR beta chains were confirmed in vitro to be specific for cytomegalovirus antigens. The study gave a list of 150 to 200 TCR beta chains associated with cytomegalovirus. The classifier was reported to diagnose cytomegalovirus status with high specificity and sensitivity in both the original and validation cohorts.

Reading the germline V gene (reference sequence) gives CDR1 MNHEY and CDR2 SMNVEV. Trimmed from V: 6 bases; trimmed from J: 3 bases; junction bases lacking a gene match: 3. The CDR3 spans 14 residues, from the cysteine through the phenylalanine. Here the CDR3 DNA is all that survives: 42 bases in frame from base 1. This clone appeared a single time. Its specific antigen is unknown. Base qualities are not at hand, and no much larger clone is one base apart. Separate from the approximately 700-subject first cohort, the validation cohort of 90 to 150 subjects was the group to which the donors belonged. The sequence was collected from a woman aged 18-29 years in good health and CMV-seronegative. This chain joins TRBV27 to TRBJ1-2; a stretch of 11 junction bases matches TRBD1. Sequencing was carried out using PBMCs. The DNA sequence is given as TGTGCCAGCAGGCGGACAGGGGGCCACTATGGCTACACCTTC. This translates into CASRRTGGHYGYTF.